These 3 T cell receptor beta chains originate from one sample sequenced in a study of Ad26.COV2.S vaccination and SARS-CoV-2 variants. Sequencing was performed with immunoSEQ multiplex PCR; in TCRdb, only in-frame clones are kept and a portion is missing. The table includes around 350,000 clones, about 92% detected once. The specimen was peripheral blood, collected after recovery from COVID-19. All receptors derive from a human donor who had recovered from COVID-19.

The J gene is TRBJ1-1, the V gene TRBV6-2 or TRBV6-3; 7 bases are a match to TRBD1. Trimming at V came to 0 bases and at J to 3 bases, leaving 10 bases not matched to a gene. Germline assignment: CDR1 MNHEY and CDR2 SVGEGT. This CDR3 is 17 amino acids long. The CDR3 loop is CASSYSGRGVWDTEAFF. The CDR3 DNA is TGTGCCAGCAGTTACTCCGGCAGGGGGGTCTGGGACACTGAAGCTTTCTTT.

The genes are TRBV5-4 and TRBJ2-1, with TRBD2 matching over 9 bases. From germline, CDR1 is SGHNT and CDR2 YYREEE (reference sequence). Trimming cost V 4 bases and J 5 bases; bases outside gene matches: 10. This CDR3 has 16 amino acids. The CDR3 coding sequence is TGTGCCAGCAGCCCGATTCTGCGGGGGGGCAACAATGAGCAGTTCTTC. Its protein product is CASSPILRGGNNEQFF.

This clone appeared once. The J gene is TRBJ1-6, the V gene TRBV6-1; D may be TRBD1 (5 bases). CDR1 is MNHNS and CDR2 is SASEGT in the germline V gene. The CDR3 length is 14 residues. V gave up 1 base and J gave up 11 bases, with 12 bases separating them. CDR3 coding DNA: TGTGCCAGCAGTGAAGAGACAGAAAGGGCACCCCTCCACTTT. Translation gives CASSEETERAPLHF.